One sample yielded the 8 T cell receptor beta chains listed below, sequenced in a study of regulatory T cells in long-lasting Graves disease. iRepertoire HTBI primers and Arm-PCR of CDR3 regions built TCR beta libraries. TCRdb redid the calling of the multiplex PCR reads with MiXCR, one entry per CDR3 protein. The repertoire has some 250,000 distinct CDR3 sequences, 15% to 20% of them found once; the top ten carry 12% to 15%. Time point of the sample: newly diagnosed GD, antithyroid drugs for less than 3 months. From RNA extracted from PBMCs, the TCR library was made. These same records also appear under a second study, on T cells in Graves' hyperthyroidism and ophthalmopathy.

Sequencing was performed on peripheral blood mononuclear cells (PBMCs), taken at new diagnosis, from a patient treated with antithyroid drugs. Every receptor here comes from a woman aged 30 to 39 with Graves disease.

About this clonotype itself: A much bigger clone sits one base away, suggesting this may be a read error. The V and J genes are TRBV11-2 and TRBJ2-7, with D possibly TRBD1 on 5 matching bases. CDR1 and CDR2 from the germline V gene are SGHAT and FQNNGV. Trimming removed 3 bases at V and 3 bases at J, with 21 bases between. The CDR3 sequence is 17 residues long. CDR3: CASSLHLGVGENYEQYF. The CDR3 DNA is TGTGCCAGCAGCTTGCATCTAGGGGTGGGTGAAAACTACGAGCAGTACTTC.

The genes are TRBV7-2 and TRBJ2-5; D is perhaps TRBD1 or TRBD2 (7 bases each). V lost 2 bases and J lost 5, with 15 bases in between. Per the germline V gene, CDR1 is SGHTA and CDR2 is FQGNSA. There are 15 residues in the CDR3. The CDR3 DNA is TGTGCCAGCAGCTTACGGGGGGAAGGGGGCGAGACCCAGTACTTC. Translating gives CASSLRGEGGETQYF.

There are many counts of this clonotype. V and J are TRBV12-5 and TRBJ1-5; D possibly corresponds to TRBD1 (6 bases). Deletions cut 2 bases from V and 3 bases from J, with 20 bases between. The CDR3 sequence is 18 residues long. Germline loops: CDR1 LGHNT, CDR2 FRNRAP. CDR3 loop: CASGLNIRTVINNQPQHF. CDR3 nucleotides: TGTGCTAGTGGTTTGAACATCCGGACAGTTATTAACAATCAGCCCCAGCATTTT.

This sequence joins TRBV5-1 and TRBJ2-1; D tentatively fits TRBD1 or TRBD2 (5 bases each). The CDR3 extends over 14 amino acids. The germline V and J ends were trimmed by 1 base and 5 bases, with 10 bases remaining between them. Per the germline V gene, CDR1 is SGHRS and CDR2 is YFSETQ. The CDR3 nucleotides are TGCGCCAGCAGCTTGCAGGGACCCCACAATGAGCAGTTCTTC. Residues: CASSLQGPHNEQFF. Combining the CDR3 with reference TRBV5-1 and TRBJ2-1 gives the whole variable domain KAGVTQTPRYLIKTRGQQVTLSCSPISGHRSVSWYQQTPGQGLQFLFEYFSETQRNKGNFPGRFSGRQFSNSRSEMNVSTLELGDSALYLCASSLQGPHNEQFFGPGTRLTVL.

This clonotype was counted many times. The rearrangement uses TRBV5-1 and TRBJ1-2; D is possibly TRBD1 (6 bases). V was cut by 0 bases and J by 2 bases, with 8 bases left in between. Per the germline V gene, CDR1 is SGHRS and CDR2 is YFSETQ. This CDR3 comprises 14 residues. In nucleotides, the CDR3 is TGCGCCAGCAGCTTGGGACAGGCGAACTATGGCTACACCTTC. It yields the protein CASSLGQANYGYTF. Complete variable domain (other parts from reference TRBV5-1 and TRBJ1-2): KAGVTQTPRYLIKTRGQQVTLSCSPISGHRSVSWYQQTPGQGLQFLFEYFSETQRNKGNFPGRFSGRQFSNSRSEMNVSTLELGDSALYLCASSLGQANYGYTFGSGTRLTVV.

This clonotype was detected ten times or more. The chain carries TRBV11-2 and TRBJ2-7; 7 bases map to TRBD2. The CDR3 sequence is 14 residues long. Germline CDR1 and CDR2: SGHAT and FQNNGV. The trim removed 3 bases at V and 5 bases at J, leaving 7 bases unmatched. The CDR3 protein is CASSFYGGGNEQYF. The CDR3 bases are TGTGCCAGCAGCTTTTACGGGGGAGGGAACGAGCAGTACTTC.

As concerns this clonotype: Given a much more abundant clone one base away, this may be a read error. This sequence joins TRBV7-2 and TRBJ2-1; weak D call: TRBD2 (7 bases). V was shortened by 1 base and J by 4 bases, with 17 bases between the two germline ends. The CDR3 covers 17 residues. The germline V gene encodes CDR1 SGHTA and CDR2 FQGNSA. CDR3 DNA sequence: TGTGCCAGCAGCTTAGTTGGTTCCGCGGGGGCTTACAATGAGCAGTTCTTC. Translating it yields CASSLVGSAGAYNEQFF.

This rearrangement joins TRBV12-3 or TRBV12-4 to TRBJ2-1, with 14 bases aligning to TRBD2. V shed 8 bases and J 3 bases; nucleotides not matched to a gene: 6. The CDR3 loop spans 16 amino acids. The CDR3 spells CASGGLAGDHYNEQFF. As DNA, the CDR3 is TGTGCCAGCGGGGGACTAGCGGGGGACCACTACAATGAGCAGTTCTTC.